Sequencing of this TCR beta chain was carried out in a study of T cell changes during pregnancy in multiple sclerosis. TCRdb keeps only in-frame clones here, not all; method: immunoSEQ multiplex PCR. Altogether tens of thousands of clones are present, over 85% being singletons, with the ten largest covering about 2.6%. CDR3 size: 13 residues. The V gene lost 7 bases and the J gene lost 2 bases, with 11 bases spanning the gap. Germline V gene sequence: CDR1 SGHAT, CDR2 FQNNGV. The clonotype originates from a female donor with multiple sclerosis, enrolled in a pregnancy study. The source was CD8+ T cells from peripheral blood mononuclear cells, collected in the third trimester of pregnancy. The J gene is TRBJ1-2, the V gene TRBV11-2; perhaps TRBD1 as D (6 bases). CDR3 nucleotide sequence: TGTGCCAGCACCGAAGGGGGAAACTATGGCTACACCTTC. This encodes CASTEGGNYGYTF.